This is a list of T cell receptor beta chains from one sample in a study of blood T cells in healthy people across ages. TCRdb used MiXCR to reprocess the 5' RACE reads, holding one entry per CDR3 protein. The sample includes some 790,000 distinct CDR3 sequences, 25% to 30% seen only once; the top ten take about 18%. The source material was blood. The origin of the receptors is a woman of 80 years or more in good health. Both conserved end residues are part of each CDR3. The D gene is left open where the match is weak. Size values are once, few and many counts, or a class for expanded clones, and some rows have none.

abundance: many
j_gene: TRBJ2-5
v_gene: TRBV12-3/TRBV12-4
d_gene: TRBD1
len: 17
CDR3nt: TGTGCCAGCAGTTTCCGTCCTAGGACAGGGGAAGGAGAGACCCAGTACTTC
CDR3aa: CASSFRPRTGEGETQYF

abundance: few
j_gene: TRBJ1-5
v_gene: TRBV12-3/TRBV12-4
d_gene: .
len: 14
CDR3nt: TGTGCCAGCAGTTTACTAACTAGCAATCAGCCCCAGCATTTT
CDR3aa: CASSLLTSNQPQHF

abundance: many
j_gene: TRBJ1-1
v_gene: TRBV20-1
d_gene: .
len: 13
CDR3nt: TGCAGTGCTGAATACTCGGGGCAGGGTACAGCTTTCTTT
CDR3aa: CSAEYSGQGTAFF

abundance: many
j_gene: TRBJ2-6
v_gene: TRBV5-5
d_gene: .
len: 14
CDR3nt: TGTGCCAGCAGCTCGGGGGTGGGGGCCAACGTCCTGACTTTC
CDR3aa: CASSSGVGANVLTF

abundance: .
j_gene: TRBJ1-1
v_gene: TRBV29-1
d_gene: .
len: 13
CDR3nt: TGCAGCGTTGAAGGGCTGATGAACACTGAAGCTTTCTTT
CDR3aa: CSVEGLMNTEAFF

abundance: .
j_gene: TRBJ2-5
v_gene: TRBV6-1
d_gene: TRBD1
len: 13
CDR3nt: TGTGTCAGCAGCCTGGACAGGGGGCAGACCCAGTACTTC
CDR3aa: CVSSLDRGQTQYF

abundance: few
j_gene: TRBJ1-2
v_gene: TRBV19
d_gene: .
len: 13
CDR3nt: TGTGCCAGTAGTATACTGGGCCTCAGTGGCTACACCTTC
CDR3aa: CASSILGLSGYTF

abundance: .
j_gene: TRBJ2-5
v_gene: TRBV7-2
d_gene: .
len: 14
CDR3nt: TGTGCCAGCACCCGGGGTGGCCTGCAAGAGACCCAGTACTTC
CDR3aa: CASTRGGLQETQYF

abundance: many
j_gene: TRBJ2-5
v_gene: TRBV20-1
d_gene: TRBD1
len: 17
CDR3nt: TGCAGTGCTAGAGATGGGTTAGGACAGGGCCCCCAAGAGACCCAGTACTTC
CDR3aa: CSARDGLGQGPQETQYF

abundance: few
j_gene: TRBJ1-5
v_gene: TRBV20-1
d_gene: .
len: 14
CDR3nt: TGCAGTGCTAGAGAGACAGGTCATAGTCAGCCCCAGCATTTT
CDR3aa: CSARETGHSQPQHF

abundance: .
j_gene: TRBJ2-2
v_gene: TRBV4-3
d_gene: TRBD2
len: 17
CDR3nt: TGCGCCAGCAGCCAAAAGCGGGGGGGCGTGTACACCGGGGAGCTGTTTTTT
CDR3aa: CASSQKRGGVYTGELFF

abundance: many
j_gene: TRBJ2-1
v_gene: TRBV5-4
d_gene: TRBD2
len: 13
CDR3nt: TGTGCCAGCAGCCCGGGACTAAAGAATGAGCAGTTCTTC
CDR3aa: CASSPGLKNEQFF

abundance: .
j_gene: TRBJ1-4
v_gene: TRBV6-1
d_gene: .
len: 16
CDR3nt: TGTGCCAGCAGTGATACCTACACGGGACTTAATGAAAAACTGTTTTTT
CDR3aa: CASSDTYTGLNEKLFF

abundance: many
j_gene: TRBJ2-1
v_gene: TRBV10-3
d_gene: TRBD1
len: 17
CDR3nt: TGTGCCATCAGTGAGTCGTTTGGCCAGGGGGCGCGCAATGAGCAGTTCTTC
CDR3aa: CAISESFGQGARNEQFF

abundance: few
j_gene: TRBJ2-3
v_gene: TRBV19
d_gene: TRBD2
len: 16
CDR3nt: TGTGCCAGCCGGCTAGCGGGGCACTCTAGCACAGATACGCAGTATTTT
CDR3aa: CASRLAGHSSTDTQYF

abundance: many
j_gene: TRBJ1-5
v_gene: TRBV12-3/TRBV12-4
d_gene: .
len: 15
CDR3nt: TGTGCCAGCAGTTTAGGGAGGCAGGGGTATCAGCCCCAGCATTTT
CDR3aa: CASSLGRQGYQPQHF

abundance: many
j_gene: TRBJ2-3
v_gene: TRBV6-6
d_gene: TRBD2
len: 16
CDR3nt: TGTGCCAGCAGTTACCTAAGCGGGGGAGGTTCGGATACGCAGTATTTT
CDR3aa: CASSYLSGGGSDTQYF

abundance: .
j_gene: TRBJ2-5
v_gene: TRBV4-2
d_gene: TRBD1
len: 13
CDR3nt: TGTGCCAGCAGCGGGCTAGGGGGCGAGACCCAGTACTTC
CDR3aa: CASSGLGGETQYF

abundance: .
j_gene: TRBJ1-2
v_gene: TRBV5-1
d_gene: .
len: 14
CDR3nt: TGCGCCAGCAGCCCCGTAGTGGGGCGCGGGGGCTACACCTTC
CDR3aa: CASSPVVGRGGYTF

abundance: few
j_gene: TRBJ2-3
v_gene: TRBV13
d_gene: TRBD2
len: 18
CDR3nt: TGTGCCAGCAGCCAATCGGACTCCGGGACTAGCCGATCCCTGACGCAGTATTTT
CDR3aa: CASSQSDSGTSRSLTQYF

abundance: many
j_gene: TRBJ2-1
v_gene: TRBV5-1
d_gene: .
len: 16
CDR3nt: TGCGCCAGCAGCTTAGGACACCCGGTCCCCTACAATGAGCAGTTCTTC
CDR3aa: CASSLGHPVPYNEQFF

abundance: many
j_gene: TRBJ2-7
v_gene: TRBV7-9
d_gene: .
len: 16
CDR3nt: TGTGCCGGGAGCAGGGCGGACGGAAAGACCATCTACGAGCAGTACTTC
CDR3aa: CAGSRADGKTIYEQYF

abundance: many
j_gene: TRBJ2-1
v_gene: TRBV6-2/TRBV6-3
d_gene: TRBD2
len: 15
CDR3nt: TGTGCCAGCAGTTACGGAGCTAGCGGGGGTGTATTTCAGTTCTTC
CDR3aa: CASSYGASGGVFQFF

abundance: many
j_gene: TRBJ1-2
v_gene: TRBV6-2/TRBV6-3
d_gene: TRBD1
len: 14
CDR3nt: TGTGCCACCCAAGGACAGGGTTTCAACTATGGCTACACCTTC
CDR3aa: CATQGQGFNYGYTF

abundance: .
j_gene: TRBJ2-2
v_gene: TRBV6-2/TRBV6-3
d_gene: TRBD2
len: 16
CDR3nt: TGTGCCAGCAGTTACTTTGCGGGAGGCCTTGCCGGGGAGCTGTTTTTT
CDR3aa: CASSYFAGGLAGELFF

abundance: .
j_gene: TRBJ1-4
v_gene: TRBV20-1
d_gene: TRBD1
len: 16
CDR3nt: TGCAGTGCTAGAGATCGCAGGGGGCTACTTAATGAAAAACTGTTTTTT
CDR3aa: CSARDRRGLLNEKLFF

abundance: .
j_gene: TRBJ1-6
v_gene: TRBV7-8
d_gene: TRBD1
len: 15
CDR3nt: TGTGCCAGCAGTTCGTCGGGACAGCGAGTTTCACCCCTCCACTTT
CDR3aa: CASSSSGQRVSPLHF

abundance: .
j_gene: TRBJ1-4
v_gene: TRBV2
d_gene: .
len: 15
CDR3nt: TGTACCAGCAGTACCGATAGGGGAGTTAATGAAAAACTGTTTTTT
CDR3aa: CTSSTDRGVNEKLFF

abundance: few
j_gene: TRBJ2-7
v_gene: TRBV21-1
d_gene: .
len: 18
CDR3nt: TGTGCCAGCAGCACAGGCGAGGAAATCCGCTCCTATCTGGACGAGCAGTACTTC
CDR3aa: CASSTGEEIRSYLDEQYF

abundance: many
j_gene: TRBJ1-5
v_gene: TRBV10-3
d_gene: TRBD1
len: 14
CDR3nt: TGTGCCATCAGCCGGGACAGGGGAAATCAGCCCCAGCATTTT
CDR3aa: CAISRDRGNQPQHF

abundance: many
j_gene: TRBJ2-3
v_gene: TRBV7-2
d_gene: .
len: 12
CDR3nt: TGTGCCAGCAGCCGAACGCAGGATACGCAGTATTTT
CDR3aa: CASSRTQDTQYF

abundance: .
j_gene: TRBJ2-2
v_gene: TRBV7-9
d_gene: .
len: 17
CDR3nt: TGTGCCAGCAGCTTACGAGGGGAAGGGATGAACACCGGGGAGCTGTTTTTT
CDR3aa: CASSLRGEGMNTGELFF

abundance: few
j_gene: TRBJ1-5
v_gene: TRBV20-1
d_gene: .
len: 14
CDR3nt: TGCAGTGCTAGGGGGACCCCGGGAGATCAGCCCCAGCATTTT
CDR3aa: CSARGTPGDQPQHF

abundance: .
j_gene: TRBJ2-3
v_gene: TRBV11-2
d_gene: .
len: 15
CDR3nt: TGTGCCAGCAGCTTCGCAGGGACCGACACAGATACGCAGTATTTT
CDR3aa: CASSFAGTDTDTQYF

abundance: .
j_gene: TRBJ1-1
v_gene: TRBV18
d_gene: .
len: 13
CDR3nt: TGTGCCAGCTCACCTGCCGGTAAAACTGAAGCTTTCTTT
CDR3aa: CASSPAGKTEAFF

abundance: .
j_gene: TRBJ2-2
v_gene: TRBV7-9
d_gene: .
len: 14
CDR3nt: TGTGCCAGCAGCCGGACAACGAACACCGGGGAGCTGTTTTTT
CDR3aa: CASSRTTNTGELFF

abundance: .
j_gene: TRBJ2-1
v_gene: TRBV3-1
d_gene: .
len: 15
CDR3nt: TGTACCAGCAGCCAGTTTCGGGGGACGTACAATGAGCAGTTCTTC
CDR3aa: CTSSQFRGTYNEQFF

abundance: many
j_gene: TRBJ2-1
v_gene: TRBV6-1
d_gene: TRBD2
len: 15
CDR3nt: TGTGCCAGCAGCCTGGGAGCGGGGACCTACAATGAGCAGTTCTTC
CDR3aa: CASSLGAGTYNEQFF

abundance: .
j_gene: TRBJ2-5
v_gene: TRBV7-2
d_gene: .
len: 11
CDR3nt: TGTGCCAGCAGTCACGGGACCGTGGAGTACTTC
CDR3aa: CASSHGTVEYF

abundance: many
j_gene: TRBJ2-5
v_gene: TRBV2
d_gene: .
len: 15
CDR3nt: TGTGCCAGTAATCCGGGGGGCCGTAGCTTTGAGACCCAGTACTTC
CDR3aa: CASNPGGRSFETQYF

abundance: many
j_gene: TRBJ2-5
v_gene: TRBV27
d_gene: .
len: 13
CDR3nt: TGTGCCAGCAGTTTTGGGTACAGAGAGACCCAGTACTTC
CDR3aa: CASSFGYRETQYF

abundance: .
j_gene: TRBJ1-1
v_gene: TRBV20-1
d_gene: TRBD1
len: 15
CDR3nt: TGCAGTGCTTCCACTCCACAGGGGTTCGACACTGAAGCTTTCTTT
CDR3aa: CSASTPQGFDTEAFF

abundance: many
j_gene: TRBJ2-3
v_gene: TRBV6-6
d_gene: .
len: 15
CDR3nt: TGTGCCAGCAGTTTAGGACAGTCTAACACAGATACGCAGTATTTT
CDR3aa: CASSLGQSNTDTQYF

abundance: once
j_gene: TRBJ1-1
v_gene: TRBV4-3
d_gene: TRBD1
len: 14
CDR3nt: TGCGCCAGCAGCCCAATTGGGACAGCTACTGAAGCTTTCTTT
CDR3aa: CASSPIGTATEAFF

abundance: .
j_gene: TRBJ1-4
v_gene: TRBV20-1
d_gene: .
len: 13
CDR3nt: TGCAGTGTCCCAGGTCGGAATAATGAAAAACTGTTTTTT
CDR3aa: CSVPGRNNEKLFF

abundance: few
j_gene: TRBJ1-1
v_gene: TRBV7-2
d_gene: .
len: 16
CDR3nt: TGTGCCAGCAGCTTAGATAGCTTGGGGTTGGGCACTGAAGCTTTCTTT
CDR3aa: CASSLDSLGLGTEAFF

abundance: .
j_gene: TRBJ2-7
v_gene: TRBV5-4
d_gene: .
len: 12
CDR3nt: TGTGCCAGCAGCTTGACTGTCTGCGAGCAGTACTTC
CDR3aa: CASSLTVCEQYF

abundance: .
j_gene: TRBJ1-1
v_gene: TRBV28
d_gene: TRBD1
len: 17
CDR3nt: TGTGCCAGCAGTTTTTCGGGACAGGGGATAATGAACACTGAAGCTTTCTTT
CDR3aa: CASSFSGQGIMNTEAFF

abundance: many
j_gene: TRBJ1-6
v_gene: TRBV6-5
d_gene: .
len: 14
CDR3nt: TGTGCCAGCACCGCGATTATGGAGAATTCACCCCTCCACTTT
CDR3aa: CASTAIMENSPLHF

abundance: .
j_gene: TRBJ2-4
v_gene: TRBV27
d_gene: .
len: 12
CDR3nt: TGTGCCAACAGTCTCGGGGTGGGAGAGCAGTACTTC
CDR3aa: CANSLGVGEQYF

abundance: .
j_gene: TRBJ1-6
v_gene: TRBV27
d_gene: .
len: 17
CDR3nt: TGTGCCAGCAGCATAAGGGGCCAGAACTCCTATAATTCACCCCTCCACTTT
CDR3aa: CASSIRGQNSYNSPLHF

abundance: few
j_gene: TRBJ2-7
v_gene: TRBV6-2/TRBV6-3
d_gene: .
len: 15
CDR3nt: TGTGCCAGCAGTTATTGGGCCGGGAGCTCCTACGAGCAGTACTTC
CDR3aa: CASSYWAGSSYEQYF

abundance: many
j_gene: TRBJ2-1
v_gene: TRBV5-6
d_gene: .
len: 12
CDR3nt: TGTGCCAGCAGCTTCATCAAGGGTGAGCAGTTCTTC
CDR3aa: CASSFIKGEQFF

abundance: many
j_gene: TRBJ2-1
v_gene: TRBV20-1
d_gene: .
len: 13
CDR3nt: TGCAGTGCCACTCGTATGTCCTACAATGAGCAGTTCTTC
CDR3aa: CSATRMSYNEQFF

abundance: few
j_gene: TRBJ2-5
v_gene: TRBV2
d_gene: .
len: 16
CDR3nt: TGTGCCAGCAGTGAAGCGCTGCGGGGGCGAGGAGAGACCCTGTACTTC
CDR3aa: CASSEALRGRGETLYF

abundance: many
j_gene: TRBJ2-5
v_gene: TRBV20-1
d_gene: .
len: 13
CDR3nt: TGCAGTGCTGGAGGGTTCCGCGAAGAGACCCAGTACTTC
CDR3aa: CSAGGFREETQYF

abundance: .
j_gene: TRBJ1-1
v_gene: TRBV5-6
d_gene: .
len: 15
CDR3nt: TGTGCCAGCAGCCCAGACAGAGTACTGAACACTGAAGCTTTCTTT
CDR3aa: CASSPDRVLNTEAFF

abundance: many
j_gene: TRBJ2-1
v_gene: TRBV7-9
d_gene: .
len: 13
CDR3nt: TGTGCCAGCAGCTTACAGGGAAGTAATGAGCAGTTCTTC
CDR3aa: CASSLQGSNEQFF

abundance: .
j_gene: TRBJ1-6
v_gene: TRBV7-2
d_gene: TRBD1
len: 14
CDR3nt: TGTGCCAGCGGCTACGGACAGGGCGGCTCACCCCTCCACTTT
CDR3aa: CASGYGQGGSPLHF

abundance: .
j_gene: TRBJ1-5
v_gene: TRBV20-1
d_gene: .
len: 15
CDR3nt: TGCAGTGCTAGACGCCGCTCGGGGAGCAATCAGCCCCAGCATTTT
CDR3aa: CSARRRSGSNQPQHF